Reported below is one T cell receptor beta chain. This sample stems from a study of shared clonotypes between healthy human individuals. Clones were read by immunoSEQ multiplex PCR, and TCRdb kept only the in-frame ones, dropping some. The repertoire holds about 1 million clones, with about three quarters as singletons. The CDR3 has 12 amino acids. Germline CDR1 is SEHNR and CDR2 is FQNEAQ (reference sequence). Trimming took off 4 bases at V and 2 bases at J, with 6 bases between the two ends. V is TRBV7-9 and J is TRBJ2-7; no firm D call. The sample was memory CD4+ T cells sorted from blood. The subset: CD45RA-negative fraction. This clonotype originated in a man younger than 35 in good health. The CDR3 region is CASSYSAYEQYF. In DNA, the CDR3 is TGTGCCAGCAGCTACTCAGCCTACGAGCAGTACTTC.